A single sample is the source of the 18 T cell receptor beta chains below, sequenced in a study of cytomegalovirus exposure and HLA in healthy donors. The PCR ran on 60 Vbeta and 13 Jbeta primers. Clones were read by immunoSEQ multiplex PCR, and TCRdb kept only the in-frame ones, dropping some. The sample lists some 97,000 clones, around 74% seen once, with 13% to 15% in the top ten. Sequencing input: PBMCs. These TCRs come from a male donor in good health and CMV-seropositive.

The chain joins TRBV7-2 to TRBJ1-1; 8 bases are a match to TRBD1. CDR1 is SGHTA, CDR2 FQGNSA, per germline. This CDR3 contains 14 residues. The V segment lost 5 bases and the J segment 1 base; nucleotides outside the gene matches: 3. This chain's CDR3 is CASSVGQENTEAFF. CDR3 sequence (DNA): TGTGCCAGCAGCGTGGGACAGGAGAACACTGAAGCTTTCTTT.

This chain uses TRBV25-1 with TRBJ2-3; the match to TRBD2 covers 13 bases. V shed 2 bases and J 3 bases; nucleotides not matched to a gene: 2. This CDR3 has 16 amino acids. Germline lookup yields CDR1 MGHDK and CDR2 SYGVNS. CDR3 nucleotide sequence: TGTGCCAGCAGTGAACCGACTAGCGGGGGGACAGATACGCAGTATTTT. Encoded protein: CASSEPTSGGTDTQYF.

The J gene is TRBJ2-2, the V gene TRBV11-2, with no clear D. Trimming shortened V by 5 bases and J by 0 bases, and 13 bases separated the two germline ends. Germline assignment: CDR1 SGHAT and CDR2 FQNNGV. The CDR3 extends over 16 amino acids. The CDR3 here is CASSTGSGSNTGELFF. Here the CDR3 DNA reads TGTGCCAGCAGCACCGGCTCGGGTTCGAACACCGGGGAGCTGTTTTTT.

J is TRBJ1-2 and V is TRBV28; 7 nucleotides match TRBD1. The germline gives CDR1 MDHEN, CDR2 SYDVKM. The CDR3 loop spans 14 amino acids. V shed 6 bases and J 4 bases; nucleotides not matched to a gene: 8. The CDR3 region has the DNA TGTGCCAGCAGAATCCCGGGACAGAGCTATGGCTACACCTTC. It encodes CASRIPGQSYGYTF.

The J gene is TRBJ2-2, the V gene TRBV2, with TRBD2 as a possible D gene (5 bases). CDR1 is SNHLY, CDR2 FYNNEI, per germline. V gave up 5 bases and J gave up 6 bases, with 16 bases separating them. CDR3 length: 15 amino acids. In nucleotides, the CDR3 is TGTGCCAGCAGTCGGGGTCAATTGGTATCCGGGGAGCTGTTTTTT. Its protein is CASSRGQLVSGELFF.

The chain employs TRBV6-6 and TRBJ2-7; 12 bases line up with TRBD1. The V segment lost 6 bases and the J segment 4 bases; nucleotides outside the gene matches: 10. Germline CDR1 and CDR2: MNHNY and SVGAGI (reference sequence). This CDR3 spans 16 amino acids. This CDR3 is CASRPTGTGGNYEQYF. In DNA form, the CDR3 reads TGTGCCAGCAGACCAACCGGGACAGGGGGCAATTACGAGCAGTACTTC.

The chain employs TRBV6-1 and TRBJ2-1; D is undetermined. Germline V gene sequence: CDR1 MNHNS, CDR2 SASEGT. The ends were cut back, 8 bases at V and 7 bases at J, with 15 bases in the middle. This CDR3 region has 13 residues. CDR3 in DNA: TGTGCCAGCGGTTTGGGTATGGAGAATGAGCAGTTCTTC. Encoded protein: CASGLGMENEQFF.

The V gene is TRBV2, the J gene TRBJ1-2; D is perhaps TRBD1 (6 bases). The CDR3 contains 15 residues. V shed 1 base and J shed 3 bases, with 12 bases lying between them. Looked up from germline, CDR1 is SNHLY and CDR2 is FYNNEI. The CDR3 here is CASSEVRGADYGYTF. CDR3 coding DNA: TGTGCCAGCAGTGAAGTACGGGGGGCCGACTATGGCTACACCTTC.

This chain links TRBV19 with TRBJ1-1; 9 positions agree with TRBD1. V lost 4 bases and J lost 5; bases outside the gene matches: 5. The CDR3 has 14 residues. Germline-derived CDR1 and CDR2 are LNHDA and SQIVND (reference sequence). The CDR3 DNA is TGTGCCAGTAGTAACGGACAGGGGAGGACTGAAGCTTTCTTT. Protein product: CASSNGQGRTEAFF.

V usage is TRBV13 and J usage is TRBJ2-3, with D tentatively TRBD1 (5 bases). Germline V gene lookup returns CDR1 PRHDT and CDR2 FYEKMQ (reference sequence). The V and J ends lost 4 bases and 6 bases respectively, with 14 bases between them. The length of the CDR3 is 14 residues. CDR3 DNA sequence: TGTGCCAGCAGCTATAGGGGCGTCTGGGATACGCAGTATTTT. Translated, it gives CASSYRGVWDTQYF.

The chain combines TRBV4-3 with TRBJ2-1; 10 nucleotides match TRBD2. This CDR3 is 17 amino acids long. With 0 bases clipped from V and 8 bases from J, the junction kept 10 bases outside the gene matches. CDR1 is LGHNA, CDR2 YSLEER, per germline. The chain's CDR3 is CASSQDGGSGGADEQFF. The DNA for the CDR3 is TGCGCCAGCAGCCAAGATGGGGGAAGCGGGGGGGCGGATGAGCAGTTCTTC.

The rearrangement links TRBV6-1 to TRBJ2-7; 7 nucleotides agree with TRBD1. CDR3 length equals 14 residues. The trim removed 7 bases at V and 5 bases at J, leaving 11 bases unmatched. Germline loops: CDR1 MNHNS, CDR2 SASEGT. The CDR3 reads CASKSQGVRNEQYF. The DNA of the CDR3 is TGTGCCAGCAAAAGTCAGGGGGTAAGAAACGAGCAGTACTTC.

The J gene is TRBJ2-2, the V gene TRBV19; 10 bases are a match to TRBD2. Trimming at V came to 3 bases and at J to 5 bases, leaving 6 bases not matched to a gene. The CDR3 has 16 residues. Per the germline V gene, CDR1 is LNHDA and CDR2 is SQIVND (reference sequence). CDR3 coding DNA: TGTGCCAGTAGTATCAGCGGGGGGGCCGGGACCGGGGAGCTGTTTTTT. Residues: CASSISGGAGTGELFF.

This rearrangement joins TRBV4-3 to TRBJ1-2, with D perhaps TRBD1 (5 bases). Between the trimmed V and J ends, which lost 1 base and 2 bases, there was a span of 8 bases. Germline lookup yields CDR1 LGHNA and CDR2 YSLEER. The CDR3 has 14 amino acids. CDR3 in amino acids: CASSQVRENYGYTF. As DNA, the CDR3 is TGCGCCAGCAGCCAAGTCAGGGAAAACTATGGCTACACCTTC.

This chain connects TRBV7-2 to TRBJ1-5, with D possibly being TRBD1 (5 bases). The V and J ends lost 5 bases and 6 bases respectively, with 17 bases between them. The CDR3 spans 15 residues. CDR1 SGHTA and CDR2 FQGNSA come from the germline V gene. The CDR3 nucleotides are TGTGCCAGCAGCCTCCAGGGTGCCCAAGGTCAGCCCCAGCATTTT. Protein sequence: CASSLQGAQGQPQHF.

The count of this clone is one. The chain employs TRBV5-1 and TRBJ1-2, with TRBD1 matching over 10 bases. This CDR3 has 14 amino acids. Losses at the gene ends were 0 bases for V and 8 bases for J; bases not matched to a gene: 4. The germline CDR1 and CDR2 sequences are SGHRS and YFSETQ. The CDR3 reads CASSLGTGGDGYTF. CDR3 bases: TGCGCCAGCAGCTTGGGGACAGGGGGGGACGGCTACACCTTC.

This chain uses TRBV9 with TRBJ2-1, with D maybe TRBD1 (6 bases). Germline values: CDR1 SGDLS, CDR2 YYNGEE. V lost 0 bases and J lost 0, with 13 bases in between. CDR3 length equals 17 residues. The CDR3 region is CASSVALGTLSYNEQFF. The CDR3 bases are TGTGCCAGCAGCGTAGCCCTTGGGACACTCTCCTACAATGAGCAGTTCTTC. Full variable domain (outside the CDR3, taken from reference TRBV9 and TRBJ2-1): DSGVTQTPKHLITATGQRVTLRCSPRSGDLSVYWYQQSLDQGLQFLIQYYNGEERAKGNILERFSAQQFPDLHSELNLSSLELGDSALYFCASSVALGTLSYNEQFFGPGTRLTVL.

The V gene is TRBV4-3, the J gene TRBJ1-2; no firm D call. The CDR3 covers 12 residues. V lost 0 bases to trimming and J lost 5 bases, with 4 bases between them. Germline CDR1 is LGHNA and CDR2 is YSLEER. CDR3 in DNA: TGCGCCAGCAGCCAAGATAGTTATGGCTACACCTTC. It translates to CASSQDSYGYTF.